This TCR beta chain was profiled in a study of blood T cell repertoires in COVID-19. For the study at large: Samples came from the United States, Italy and Spain, spanning acute and convalescent COVID-19. PBMCs, B-cell-depleted T cells, or T cells were the source of the cDNA or gDNA that made up the material.

The data were produced by immunoSEQ multiplex PCR, yet TCRdb's version contains in-frame clones alone and is incomplete. The sample holds more than 200,000 clones, 80% seen once. The junction had 2 bases not matched to a gene; V was cut back by 3 bases and J by 2 bases. CDR1 MDHEN and CDR2 SYDVKM come from the germline V gene. The CDR3 is 14 residues long. Participant ages covered roughly 18 to 89 years across 24 US areas. Clinical histories supplied by participants themselves formed the basis of cohort assignment. The receptor was isolated from a middle-aged woman with acute COVID-19. The sequencing input was PBMCs or T cells enriched from blood (not recorded which). The chain combines TRBV28 with TRBJ2-7; 9 positions agree with TRBD2. The CDR3 nucleotides are TGTGCCAGCAGTTTGACTAGCGGAACCTACGAGCAGTACTTC. This sequence encodes CASSLTSGTYEQYF.